This TCR beta chain was recovered during a study of T-cell reconstitution after alpha-beta-depleted transplantation in children. This clonotype was observed a handful of times. As yet, its antigen is unknown. General observations from the study: The high TCRbeta diversity at day 60 in some patients came from surviving recipient T cells and thymic progenitors. Fresh T-cell production supplied most of the T-cell counts and diversity seen one year after transplant. The study reportedly traced alpha-beta T cells about two months after transplant to several hundred expanded graft clones.

This sample's TCRbeta library carried unique molecular identifier barcodes. TCRdb analysed the PCR reads with MiXCR anew, one entry per CDR3 protein. Seen here are around 800,000 distinct CDR3 sequences, approximately 15% observed once, and the top ten hold about 4.6%. Sequencing was performed on PBMCs, mostly from graft donor cells, taken 360 days after TCRalphabeta/CD19-depleted stem cell transplant. This TCR was recovered from a male patient aged 10-17 years who had a stem cell transplant for acute lymphoblastic leukemia, so the T cells may come from the graft donor.

Here the CDR3 reads CASSVEGRDGVDTQYF. The CDR3 DNA reads TGTGCCAGCAGCGTAGAGGGACGGGATGGAGTAGATACGCAGTATTTT. This chain joins TRBV9 and TRBJ2-3, with D perhaps given as TRBD1 or TRBD2 (5 bases each). Per the germline V gene, CDR1 is SGDLS and CDR2 is YYNGEE. The CDR3 totals 16 residues. V was clipped by 0 bases and J by 5 bases, with 16 bases between them. The full variable domain, in which reference TRBV9 and TRBJ2-3 provide the parts outside the CDR3, is DSGVTQTPKHLITATGQRVTLRCSPRSGDLSVYWYQQSLDQGLQFLIQYYNGEERAKGNILERFSAQQFPDLHSELNLSSLELGDSALYFCASSVEGRDGVDTQYFGPGTRLTVL.